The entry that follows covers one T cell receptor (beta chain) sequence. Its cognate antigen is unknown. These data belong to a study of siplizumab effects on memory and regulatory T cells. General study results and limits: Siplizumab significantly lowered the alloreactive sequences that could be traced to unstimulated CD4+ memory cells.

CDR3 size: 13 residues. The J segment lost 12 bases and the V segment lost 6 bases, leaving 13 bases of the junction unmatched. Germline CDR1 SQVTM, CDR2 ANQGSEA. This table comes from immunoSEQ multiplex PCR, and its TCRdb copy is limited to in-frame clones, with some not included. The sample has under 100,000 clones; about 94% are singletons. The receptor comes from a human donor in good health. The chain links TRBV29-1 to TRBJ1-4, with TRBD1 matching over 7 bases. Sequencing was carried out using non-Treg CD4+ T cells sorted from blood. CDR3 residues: CSVQPIRQGELFF. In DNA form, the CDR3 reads TGCAGCGTCCAACCTATAAGACAGGGCGAACTGTTTTTT.